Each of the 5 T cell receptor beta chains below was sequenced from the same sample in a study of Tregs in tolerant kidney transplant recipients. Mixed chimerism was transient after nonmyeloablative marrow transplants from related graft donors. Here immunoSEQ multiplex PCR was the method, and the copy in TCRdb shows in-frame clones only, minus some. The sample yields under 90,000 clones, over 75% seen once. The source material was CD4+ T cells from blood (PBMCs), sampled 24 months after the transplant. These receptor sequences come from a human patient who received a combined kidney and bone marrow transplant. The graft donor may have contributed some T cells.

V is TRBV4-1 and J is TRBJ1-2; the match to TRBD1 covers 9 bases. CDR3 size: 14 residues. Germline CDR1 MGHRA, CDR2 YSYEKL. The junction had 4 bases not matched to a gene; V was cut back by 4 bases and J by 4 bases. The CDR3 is CASSPDRGGYGYTF. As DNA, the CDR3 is TGCGCCAGCAGCCCGGACAGGGGAGGCTATGGCTACACCTTC.

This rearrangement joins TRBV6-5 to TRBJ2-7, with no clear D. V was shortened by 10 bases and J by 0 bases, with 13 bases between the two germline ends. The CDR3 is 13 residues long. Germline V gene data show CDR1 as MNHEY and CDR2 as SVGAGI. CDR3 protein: CATKRPSSYEQYF. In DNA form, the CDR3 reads TGTGCCACCAAGAGGCCGAGCTCCTACGAGCAGTACTTC.

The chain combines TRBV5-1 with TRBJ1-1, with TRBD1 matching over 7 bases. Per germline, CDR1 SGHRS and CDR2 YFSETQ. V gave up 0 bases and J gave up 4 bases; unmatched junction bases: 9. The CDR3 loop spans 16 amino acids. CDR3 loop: CASSLAETGDVTEAFF. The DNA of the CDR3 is TGCGCCAGCAGCTTGGCCGAAACAGGGGATGTCACTGAAGCTTTCTTT.

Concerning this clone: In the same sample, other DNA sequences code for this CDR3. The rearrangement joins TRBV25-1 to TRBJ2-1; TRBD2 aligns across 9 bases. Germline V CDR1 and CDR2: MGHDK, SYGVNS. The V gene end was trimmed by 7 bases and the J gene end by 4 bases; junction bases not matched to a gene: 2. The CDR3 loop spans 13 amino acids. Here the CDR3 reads CASTSGIYNEQFF. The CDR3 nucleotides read TGTGCCAGCACTAGCGGGATTTACAATGAGCAGTTCTTC.

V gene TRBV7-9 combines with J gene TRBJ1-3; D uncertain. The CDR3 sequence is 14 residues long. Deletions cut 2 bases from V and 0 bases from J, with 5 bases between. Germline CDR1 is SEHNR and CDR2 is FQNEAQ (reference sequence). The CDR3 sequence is CASSLHSSGNTIYF. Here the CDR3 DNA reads TGTGCCAGCAGCTTACACAGCTCTGGAAACACCATATATTTT.